This T cell receptor beta chain was captured by sequencing in a study of Tregs in tolerant kidney transplant recipients. This clone was seen a few times. Only in-frame clones appear in the TCRdb table, and some are missing; sequencing was by immunoSEQ multiplex PCR. The sample lists under 95,000 clones; approximately 89% were seen once. CDR3 length: 15 residues. The rearrangement links TRBV12-2 to TRBJ2-1; the table's D call, TRBD2, has no DNA check behind it. TRBV12-2 is designated a pseudogene. The sequence came from a human donor who received a combined kidney and bone marrow transplant. The input for sequencing was Tregs from blood, taken before the transplant. The CDR3 sequence: CASRLIAGDYNEQFF. The CDR3 nucleotides read TGTGCAAGTCGCTTAATAGCGGGAGATTACAATGAGCAGTTCTTC.